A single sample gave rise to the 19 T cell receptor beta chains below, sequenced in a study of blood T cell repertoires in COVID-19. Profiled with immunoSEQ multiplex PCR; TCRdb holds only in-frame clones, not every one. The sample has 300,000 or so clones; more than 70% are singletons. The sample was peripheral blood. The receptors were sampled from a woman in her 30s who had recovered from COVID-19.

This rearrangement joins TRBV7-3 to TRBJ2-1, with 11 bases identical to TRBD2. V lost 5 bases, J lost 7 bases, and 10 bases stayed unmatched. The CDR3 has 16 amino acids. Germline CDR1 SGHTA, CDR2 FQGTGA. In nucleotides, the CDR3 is TGTGCCAGCAGCCCTAAACTAGCGGGGGCCCTAAATGAGCAGTTCTTC. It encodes CASSPKLAGALNEQFF.

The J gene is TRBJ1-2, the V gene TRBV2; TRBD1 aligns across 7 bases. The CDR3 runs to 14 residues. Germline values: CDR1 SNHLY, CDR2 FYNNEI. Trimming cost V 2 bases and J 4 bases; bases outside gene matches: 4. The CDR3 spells CASSESPGGYGYTF. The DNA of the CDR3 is TGTGCCAGCAGTGAATCTCCAGGGGGCTATGGCTACACCTTC.

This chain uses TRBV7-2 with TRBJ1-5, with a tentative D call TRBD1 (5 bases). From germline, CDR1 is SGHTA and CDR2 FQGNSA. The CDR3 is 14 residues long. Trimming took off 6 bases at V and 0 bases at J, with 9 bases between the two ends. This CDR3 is CASSSDSSNQPQHF. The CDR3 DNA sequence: TGTGCCAGCAGTTCTGACAGTAGCAATCAGCCCCAGCATTTT. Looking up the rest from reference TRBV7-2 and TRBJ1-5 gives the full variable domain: GAGVSQSPSNKVTEKGKDVELRCDPISGHTALYWYRQSLGQGLEFLIYFQGNSAPDKSGLPSDRFSAERTGGSVSTLTIQRTQQEDSAVYLCASSSDSSNQPQHFGDGTRLSIL.

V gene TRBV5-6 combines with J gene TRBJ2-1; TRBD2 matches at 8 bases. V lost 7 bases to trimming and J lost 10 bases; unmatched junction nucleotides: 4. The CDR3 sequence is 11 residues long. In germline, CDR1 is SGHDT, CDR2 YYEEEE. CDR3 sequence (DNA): TGTGCCAGCGTGTTAGCGGGGGAGCAGTTCTTC. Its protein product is CASVLAGEQFF.

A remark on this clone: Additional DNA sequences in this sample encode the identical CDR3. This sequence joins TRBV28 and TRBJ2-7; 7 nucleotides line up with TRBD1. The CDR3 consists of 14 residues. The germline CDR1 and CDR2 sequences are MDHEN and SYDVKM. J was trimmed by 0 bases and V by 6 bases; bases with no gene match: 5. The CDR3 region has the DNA TGTGCCAGCAGGCCAGGGGGAGCCTCCTACGAGCAGTACTTC. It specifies CASRPGGASYEQYF.

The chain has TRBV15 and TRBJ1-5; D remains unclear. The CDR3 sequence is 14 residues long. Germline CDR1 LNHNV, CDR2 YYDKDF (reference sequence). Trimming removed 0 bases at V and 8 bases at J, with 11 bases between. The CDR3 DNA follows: TGTGCCACCAGCAGAGATGGATTCGAGGAGCCCCAGCATTTT. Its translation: CATSRDGFEEPQHF.

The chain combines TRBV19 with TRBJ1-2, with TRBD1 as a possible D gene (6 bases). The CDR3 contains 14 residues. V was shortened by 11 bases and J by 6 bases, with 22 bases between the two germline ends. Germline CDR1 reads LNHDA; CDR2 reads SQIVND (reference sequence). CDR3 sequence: CASEGYRDTDGYTF. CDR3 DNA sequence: TGTGCCTCAGAGGGATACCGGGACACCGATGGCTACACCTTC. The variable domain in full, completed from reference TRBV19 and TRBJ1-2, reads DGGITQSPKYLFRKEGQNVTLSCEQNLNHDAMYWYRQDPGQGLRLIYYSQIVNDFQKGDIAEGYSVSREKKESFPLTVTSAQKNPTAFYLCASEGYRDTDGYTFGSGTRLTVV.

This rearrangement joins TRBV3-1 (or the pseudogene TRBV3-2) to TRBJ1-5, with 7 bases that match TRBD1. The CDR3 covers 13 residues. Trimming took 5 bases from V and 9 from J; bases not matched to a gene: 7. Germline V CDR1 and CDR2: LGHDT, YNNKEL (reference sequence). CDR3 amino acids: CASSAQGDLPQHF. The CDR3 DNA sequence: TGTGCCAGCAGCGCGCAGGGGGATCTGCCCCAGCATTTT.

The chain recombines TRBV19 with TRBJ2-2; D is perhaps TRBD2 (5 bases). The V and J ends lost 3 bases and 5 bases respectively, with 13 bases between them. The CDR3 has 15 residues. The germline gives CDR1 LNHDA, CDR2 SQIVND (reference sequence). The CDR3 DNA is TGTGCCAGTAGTATCGGAAGGGAGAGAACCGGGGAGCTGTTTTTT. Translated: CASSIGRERTGELFF.

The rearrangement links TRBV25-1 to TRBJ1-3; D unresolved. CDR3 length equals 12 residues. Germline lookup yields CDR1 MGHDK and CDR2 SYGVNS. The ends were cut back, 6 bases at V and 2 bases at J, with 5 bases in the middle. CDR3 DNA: TGTGCCAGCAGGGCTCCTGGAAACACCATATATTTT. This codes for CASRAPGNTIYF.

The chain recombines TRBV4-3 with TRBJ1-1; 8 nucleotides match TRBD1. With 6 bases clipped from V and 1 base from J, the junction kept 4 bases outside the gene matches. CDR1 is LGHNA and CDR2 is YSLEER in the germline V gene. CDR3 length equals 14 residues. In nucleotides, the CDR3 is TGCGCCAGCAGTCGAGGGACAGGGAACACTGAAGCTTTCTTT. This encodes CASSRGTGNTEAFF.

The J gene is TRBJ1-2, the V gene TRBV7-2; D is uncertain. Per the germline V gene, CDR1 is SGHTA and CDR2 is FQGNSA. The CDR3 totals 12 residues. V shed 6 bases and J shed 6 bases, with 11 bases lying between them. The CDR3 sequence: CASRLVVDGYTF. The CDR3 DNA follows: TGTGCCAGCAGGCTGGTAGTGGATGGCTACACCTTC.

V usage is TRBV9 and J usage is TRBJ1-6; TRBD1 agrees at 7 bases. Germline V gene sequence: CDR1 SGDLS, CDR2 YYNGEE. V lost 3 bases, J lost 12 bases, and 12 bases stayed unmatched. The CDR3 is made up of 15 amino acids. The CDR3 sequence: CASSGLTGQLGPLHF. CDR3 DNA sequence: TGTGCCAGCAGCGGGCTGACAGGGCAGTTGGGACCCCTCCACTTT.

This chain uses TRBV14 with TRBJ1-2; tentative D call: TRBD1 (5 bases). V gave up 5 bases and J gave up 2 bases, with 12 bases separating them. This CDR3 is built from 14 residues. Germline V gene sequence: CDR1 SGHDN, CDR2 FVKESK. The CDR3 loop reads CASSFSRQNYGYTF. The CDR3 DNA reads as TGTGCCAGCAGCTTTAGTCGACAGAACTATGGCTACACCTTC.

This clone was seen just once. The CDR3 coding sequence is TGTGCCAGCAGTGACCAGGGCCACGAGCAGTACTTC. This gives the protein CASSDQGHEQYF. The chain has TRBV2 and TRBJ2-7, with D maybe TRBD1 (5 bases). Germline V gives CDR1 SNHLY, CDR2 FYNNEI. The CDR3 loop spans 12 amino acids. V was shortened by 3 bases and J by 5 bases, with 8 bases between the two germline ends.

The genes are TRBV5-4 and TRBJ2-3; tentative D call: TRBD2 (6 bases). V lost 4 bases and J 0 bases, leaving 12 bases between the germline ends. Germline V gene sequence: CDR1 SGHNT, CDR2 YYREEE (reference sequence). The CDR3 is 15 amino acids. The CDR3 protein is CASSKAGRSTDTQYF. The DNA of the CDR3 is TGTGCCAGCAGCAAGGCGGGAAGGAGCACAGATACGCAGTATTTT.

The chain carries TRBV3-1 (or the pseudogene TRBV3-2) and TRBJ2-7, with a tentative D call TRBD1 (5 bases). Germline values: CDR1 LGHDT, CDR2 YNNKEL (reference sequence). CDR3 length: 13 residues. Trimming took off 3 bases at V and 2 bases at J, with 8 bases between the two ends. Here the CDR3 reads CASSQLQAYEQYF. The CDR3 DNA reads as TGTGCCAGCAGCCAGTTACAGGCCTACGAGCAGTACTTC.

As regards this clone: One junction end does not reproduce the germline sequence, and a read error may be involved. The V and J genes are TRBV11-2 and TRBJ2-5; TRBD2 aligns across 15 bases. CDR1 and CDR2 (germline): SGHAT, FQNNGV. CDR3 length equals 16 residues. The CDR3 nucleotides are TGTGCCAGCAGTTTAGGACTAGCGGGGGGGCAAGAGACCCAGTACTTC. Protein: CASSLGLAGGQETQYF. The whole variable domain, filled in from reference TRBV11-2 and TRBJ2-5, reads EAGVAQSPRYKIIEKRQSVAFWCNPISGHATLYWYQQILGQGPKLLIQFQNNGVVDDSQLPKDRFSAERLKGVDSTLKIQPAKLEDSAVYLCASSLGLAGGQETQYFGPGTRLLVL.

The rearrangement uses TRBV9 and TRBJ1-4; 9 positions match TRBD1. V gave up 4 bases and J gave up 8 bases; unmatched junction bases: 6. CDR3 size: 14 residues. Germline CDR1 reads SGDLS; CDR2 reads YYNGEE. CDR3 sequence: CASSLGQGNEKLFF. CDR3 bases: TGTGCCAGCAGCCTAGGACAGGGGAACGAAAAACTGTTTTTT.